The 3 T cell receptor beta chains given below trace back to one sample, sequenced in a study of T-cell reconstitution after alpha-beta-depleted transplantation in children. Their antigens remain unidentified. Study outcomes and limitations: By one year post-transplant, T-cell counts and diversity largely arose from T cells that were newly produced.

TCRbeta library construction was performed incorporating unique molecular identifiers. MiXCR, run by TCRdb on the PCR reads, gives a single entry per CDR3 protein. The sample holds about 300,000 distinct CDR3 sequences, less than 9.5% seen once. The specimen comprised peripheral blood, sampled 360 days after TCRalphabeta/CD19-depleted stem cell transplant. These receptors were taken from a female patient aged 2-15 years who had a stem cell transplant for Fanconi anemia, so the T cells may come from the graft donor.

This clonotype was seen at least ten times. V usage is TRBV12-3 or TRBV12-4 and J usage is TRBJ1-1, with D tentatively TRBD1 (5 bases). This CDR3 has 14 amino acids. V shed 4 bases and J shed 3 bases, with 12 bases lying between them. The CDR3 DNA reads TGTGCCAGCAGTTCCGGGACCGACTACACTGAAGCTTTCTTT. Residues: CASSSGTDYTEAFF.

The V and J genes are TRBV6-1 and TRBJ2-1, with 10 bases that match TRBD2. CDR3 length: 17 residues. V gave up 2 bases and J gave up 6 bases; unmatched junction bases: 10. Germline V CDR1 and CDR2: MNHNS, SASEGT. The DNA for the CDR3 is TGTGCCAGCAGTGAATATGCCCTTACTAGCGGGGTCAATGAGCAGTTCTTC. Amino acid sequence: CASSEYALTSGVNEQFF.

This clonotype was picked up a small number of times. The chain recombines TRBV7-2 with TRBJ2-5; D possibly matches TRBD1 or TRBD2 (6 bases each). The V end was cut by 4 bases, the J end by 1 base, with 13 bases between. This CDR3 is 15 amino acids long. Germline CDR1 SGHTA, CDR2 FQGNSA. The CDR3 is CASSSRGGGQETQYF. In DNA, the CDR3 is TGTGCCAGCAGCTCCCGAGGAGGGGGCCAAGAGACCCAGTACTTC.